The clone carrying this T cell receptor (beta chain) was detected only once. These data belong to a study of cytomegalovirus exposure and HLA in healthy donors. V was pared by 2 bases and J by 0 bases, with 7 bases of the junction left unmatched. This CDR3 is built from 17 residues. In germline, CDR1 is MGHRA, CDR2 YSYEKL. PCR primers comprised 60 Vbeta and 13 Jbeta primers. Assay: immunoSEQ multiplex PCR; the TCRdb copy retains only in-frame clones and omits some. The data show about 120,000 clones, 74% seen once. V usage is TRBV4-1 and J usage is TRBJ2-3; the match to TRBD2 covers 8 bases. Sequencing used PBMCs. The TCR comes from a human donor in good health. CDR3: CASSQRGGDSSTDTQYF. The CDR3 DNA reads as TGCGCCAGCAGCCAACGGGGGGGGGACTCTAGCACAGATACGCAGTATTTT.